This record covers a single TCR beta chain. Its antigen remains unidentified. The repertoire was sequenced with immunoSEQ multiplex PCR; TCRdb's copy has only in-frame clones and lacks some. The sample holds approximately 60,000 clones; approximately 77% are singletons and the top ten take approximately 4.5%. V was pared by 2 bases and J by 2 bases, with 9 bases between. The germline gives CDR1 SNHLY, CDR2 FYNNEI. The CDR3 extends over 15 amino acids. This sample was included in a study of radiotherapy plus CTLA-4 blockade in lung cancer. Study-level background: Overall, roughly 17% of patients showed an objective response, while about 30% attained disease control. Study-level points and caveats: After treatment with radiotherapy plus ipilimumab, TCR clones that came from the tumor expanded in blood. Interferon-beta and early blood T cell clone dynamics reportedly predicted response best.

Alongside CTLA-4 blockade with ipilimumab, patients with chemo-refractory metastatic non-small-cell lung cancer received focal radiation. This sequence originates from a human donor with non-small cell lung cancer who had a complete response to radiotherapy plus ipilimumab. The sample was peripheral blood, taken from a patient treated with radiotherapy plus ipilimumab. This sequence joins TRBV2 and TRBJ2-2, with D possibly matching TRBD1 (5 bases). The DNA for the CDR3 is TGTGCCAGCAGTGAACAGGGCTACAACACCGGGGAGCTGTTTTTT. As protein: CASSEQGYNTGELFF.